This note documents a single TCR beta chain sequence. Its antigen is as yet unknown. A multiplex PCR was run with 60 Vbeta primers and 13 Jbeta primers. Clones were sequenced by immunoSEQ multiplex PCR, and TCRdb holds only the in-frame ones, with some missing. The sample consists of about 130,000 clones, less than 85% of them appearing once. This entry belongs to a study of cytomegalovirus exposure and HLA in healthy donors. Study-wide points: It was assumed in the presence/absence analyses that sequencing depth was roughly uniform across donors. There were some public TCRs occurring in many donors, but most TCR sequences were rare.

The CDR3 covers 14 residues. V was clipped by 5 bases and J by 6 bases; unmatched bases: 6. In germline, CDR1 is SGHNT, CDR2 YENEEA. This TCR came from a man between 18 and 29 years old in good health and CMV-seropositive. The specimen was PBMCs. V is TRBV11-3 and J is TRBJ2-1, with 8 bases that match TRBD2. The CDR3 DNA follows: TGTGCCAGCAGCCCAAAGACTAGCGCCAATGAGCAGTTCTTC. This gives the protein CASSPKTSANEQFF.